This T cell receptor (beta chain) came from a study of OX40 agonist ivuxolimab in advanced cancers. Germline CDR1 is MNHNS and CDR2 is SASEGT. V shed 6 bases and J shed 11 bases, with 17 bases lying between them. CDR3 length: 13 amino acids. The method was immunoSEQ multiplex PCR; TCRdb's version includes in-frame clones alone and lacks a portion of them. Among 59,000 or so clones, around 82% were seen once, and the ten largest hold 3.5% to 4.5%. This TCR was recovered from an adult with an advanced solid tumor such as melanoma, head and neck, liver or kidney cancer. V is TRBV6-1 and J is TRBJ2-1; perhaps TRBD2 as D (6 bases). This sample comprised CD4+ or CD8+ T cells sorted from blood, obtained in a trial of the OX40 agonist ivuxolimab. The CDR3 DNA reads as TGTGCCAGCAGCGCCGAGGGTAGCGGCCAGCAGTTCTTC. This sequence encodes CASSAEGSGQQFF.